This T cell receptor (beta chain) was obtained from a study of beta chain features in type 1 diabetes. Points from the study as a whole: Across all four CD4+ subsets, people with type 1 diabetes showed modestly shorter TCRB CDR3s. cDNA-based sequencing might over-represent cells highly expressing TCR.

Points on this clone: The antigen is unknown.

Germline values: CDR1 MNHNS, CDR2 SASEGT. The junction had 6 bases not matched to a gene; V was cut back by 2 bases and J by 0 bases. CDR3 length: 17 amino acids. Since all of the isolated RNA was reverse transcribed, expressed TCRB transcripts were what got sequenced. The data were produced by immunoSEQ multiplex PCR, yet TCRdb's version contains in-frame clones alone and is incomplete. The table has 20,000 to 30,000 clones, 49% seen once. Input material: stem cell memory CD4+ T cells from blood. The sequence was collected from a man aged 25 to 40 with type 1 diabetes. The V and J genes are TRBV6-1 and TRBJ2-2, with TRBD2 identical over 7 bases. The CDR3 nucleotides read TGTGCCAGCAGTGAATGGGTTAGCGGGTCGAACACCGGGGAGCTGTTTTTT. The encoded protein is CASSEWVSGSNTGELFF.